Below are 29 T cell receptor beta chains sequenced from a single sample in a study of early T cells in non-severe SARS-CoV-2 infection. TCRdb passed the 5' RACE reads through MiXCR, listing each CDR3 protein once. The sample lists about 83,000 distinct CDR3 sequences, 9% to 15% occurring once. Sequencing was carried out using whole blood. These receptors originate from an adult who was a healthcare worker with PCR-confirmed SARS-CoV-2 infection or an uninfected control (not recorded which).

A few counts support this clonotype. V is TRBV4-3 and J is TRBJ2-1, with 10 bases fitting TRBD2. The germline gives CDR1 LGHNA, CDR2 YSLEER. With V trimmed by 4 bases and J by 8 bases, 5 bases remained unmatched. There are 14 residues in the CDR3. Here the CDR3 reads CASSPDSGRYEQFF. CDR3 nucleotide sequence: TGCGCCAGCAGCCCAGATAGCGGGAGGTATGAGCAGTTCTTC.

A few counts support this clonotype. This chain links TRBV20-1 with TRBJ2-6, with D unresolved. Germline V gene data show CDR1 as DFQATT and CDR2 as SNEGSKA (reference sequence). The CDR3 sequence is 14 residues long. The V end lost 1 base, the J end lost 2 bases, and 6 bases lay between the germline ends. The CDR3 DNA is TGCAGTGCTAGAGTAGAAACTGGGGCCAACGTCCTGACTTTC. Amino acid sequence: CSARVETGANVLTF.

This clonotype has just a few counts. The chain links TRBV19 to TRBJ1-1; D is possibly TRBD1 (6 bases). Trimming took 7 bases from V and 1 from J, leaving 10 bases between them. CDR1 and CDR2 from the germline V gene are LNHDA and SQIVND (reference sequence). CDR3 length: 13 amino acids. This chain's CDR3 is CASMLGQNTEAFF. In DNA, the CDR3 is TGTGCCAGTATGCTGGGACAGAACACTGAAGCTTTCTTT.

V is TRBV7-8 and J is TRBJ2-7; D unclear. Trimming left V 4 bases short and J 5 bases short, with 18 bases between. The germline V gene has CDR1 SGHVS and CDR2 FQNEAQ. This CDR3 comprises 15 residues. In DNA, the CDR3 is TGTGCCAGCAGCTCGTACCCTGGCATTTCGGACGAGCAGTACTTC. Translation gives CASSSYPGISDEQYF.

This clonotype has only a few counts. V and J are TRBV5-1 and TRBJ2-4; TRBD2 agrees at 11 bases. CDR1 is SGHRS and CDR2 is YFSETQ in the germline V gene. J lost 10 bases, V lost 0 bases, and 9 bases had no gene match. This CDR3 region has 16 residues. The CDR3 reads CASSLAGLAGGSIQYF. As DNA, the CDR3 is TGCGCCAGCAGCTTGGCCGGGCTAGCGGGAGGAAGTATTCAGTACTTC.

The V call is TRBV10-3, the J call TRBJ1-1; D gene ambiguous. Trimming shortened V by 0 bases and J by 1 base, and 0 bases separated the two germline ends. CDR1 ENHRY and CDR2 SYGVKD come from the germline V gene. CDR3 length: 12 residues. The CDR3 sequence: CAISESNTEAFF. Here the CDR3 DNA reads TGTGCCATCAGTGAGTCGAACACTGAAGCTTTCTTT.

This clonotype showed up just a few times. The CDR3 DNA sequence: TGTGCCAGCAGCTTGGGCGCGTACGAGCAGTACTTC. It codes for CASSLGAYEQYF. The chain joins TRBV7-9 to TRBJ2-7, with D unclear. V gave up 3 bases and J gave up 4 bases, with 7 bases separating them. The germline CDR1 and CDR2 sequences are SEHNR and FQNEAQ (reference sequence). The CDR3 runs to 12 residues.

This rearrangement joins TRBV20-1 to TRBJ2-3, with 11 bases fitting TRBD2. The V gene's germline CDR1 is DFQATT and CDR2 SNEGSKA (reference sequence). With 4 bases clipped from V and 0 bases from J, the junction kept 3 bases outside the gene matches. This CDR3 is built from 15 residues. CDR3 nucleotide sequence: TGCAGTGCTACACTAGCGGGAGTTAGCACAGATACGCAGTATTTT. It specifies CSATLAGVSTDTQYF.

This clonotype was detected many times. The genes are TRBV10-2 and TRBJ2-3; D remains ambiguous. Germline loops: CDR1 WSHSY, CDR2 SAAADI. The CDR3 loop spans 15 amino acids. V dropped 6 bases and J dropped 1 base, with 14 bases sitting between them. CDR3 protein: CASRSIRSGTDTQYF. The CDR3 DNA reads TGCGCCAGCAGGTCCATCCGTTCGGGCACAGATACGCAGTATTTT.

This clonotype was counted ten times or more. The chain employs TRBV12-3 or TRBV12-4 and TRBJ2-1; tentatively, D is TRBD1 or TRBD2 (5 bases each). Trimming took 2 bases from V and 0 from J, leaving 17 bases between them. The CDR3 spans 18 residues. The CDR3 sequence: CASSLSLGRRSSYNEQFF. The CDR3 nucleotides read TGTGCCAGCAGTTTATCTCTGGGGCGGAGGAGCTCCTACAATGAGCAGTTCTTC.

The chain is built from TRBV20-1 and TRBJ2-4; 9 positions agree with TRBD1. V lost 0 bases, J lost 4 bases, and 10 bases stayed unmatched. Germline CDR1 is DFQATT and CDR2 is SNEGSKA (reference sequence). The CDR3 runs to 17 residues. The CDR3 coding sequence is TGCAGTGCTAGAGATCAAGGTGGGACAGGGTCGAAAAACATTCAGTACTTC. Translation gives CSARDQGGTGSKNIQYF.

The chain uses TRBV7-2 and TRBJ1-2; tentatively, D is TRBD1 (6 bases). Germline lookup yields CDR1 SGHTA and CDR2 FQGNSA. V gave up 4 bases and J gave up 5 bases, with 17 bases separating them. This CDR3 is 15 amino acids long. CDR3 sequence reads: CASSSEWGPRYGYTF. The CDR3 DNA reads TGTGCCAGCAGCTCGGAGTGGGGGCCGCGATATGGCTACACCTTC. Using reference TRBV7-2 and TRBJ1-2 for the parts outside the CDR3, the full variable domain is GAGVSQSPSNKVTEKGKDVELRCDPISGHTALYWYRQSLGQGLEFLIYFQGNSAPDKSGLPSDRFSAERTGGSVSTLTIQRTQQEDSAVYLCASSSEWGPRYGYTFGSGTRLTVV.

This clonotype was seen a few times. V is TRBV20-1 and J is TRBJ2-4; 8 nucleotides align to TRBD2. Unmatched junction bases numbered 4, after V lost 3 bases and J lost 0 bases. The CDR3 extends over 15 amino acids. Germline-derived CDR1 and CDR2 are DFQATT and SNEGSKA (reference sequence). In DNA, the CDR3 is TGCAGTGCTAGGAGCGGGGGTCTAGCCAAAAACATTCAGTACTTC. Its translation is CSARSGGLAKNIQYF.

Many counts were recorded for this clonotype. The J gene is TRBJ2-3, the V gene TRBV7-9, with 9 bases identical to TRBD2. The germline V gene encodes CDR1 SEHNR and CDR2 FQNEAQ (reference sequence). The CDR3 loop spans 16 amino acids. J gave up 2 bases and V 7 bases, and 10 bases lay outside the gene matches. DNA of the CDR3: TGTGCCAGCACCCAGCGGCTAGCGGGACCCACAGATACGCAGTATTTT. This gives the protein CASTQRLAGPTDTQYF.

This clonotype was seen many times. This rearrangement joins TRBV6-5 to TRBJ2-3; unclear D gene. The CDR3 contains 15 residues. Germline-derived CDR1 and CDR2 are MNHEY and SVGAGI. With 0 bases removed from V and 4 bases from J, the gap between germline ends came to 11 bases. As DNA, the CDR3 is TGTGCCAGCAGTTACTCGAAGTGGATCTCAGATACGCAGTATTTT. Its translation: CASSYSKWISDTQYF.

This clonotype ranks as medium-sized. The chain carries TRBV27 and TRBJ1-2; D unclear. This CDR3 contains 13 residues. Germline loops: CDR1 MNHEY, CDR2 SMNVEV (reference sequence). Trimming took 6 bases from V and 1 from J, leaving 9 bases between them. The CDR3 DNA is TGTGCCAGCAGCCAGCCTGATAACTATGGCTACACCTTC. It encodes CASSQPDNYGYTF.

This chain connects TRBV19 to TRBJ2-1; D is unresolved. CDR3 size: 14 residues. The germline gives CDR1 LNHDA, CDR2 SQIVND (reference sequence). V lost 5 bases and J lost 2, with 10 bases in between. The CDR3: CASSPLAPYNEQFF. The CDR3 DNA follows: TGTGCCAGTAGTCCCCTGGCCCCCTACAATGAGCAGTTCTTC. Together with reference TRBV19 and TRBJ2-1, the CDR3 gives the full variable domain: DGGITQSPKYLFRKEGQNVTLSCEQNLNHDAMYWYRQDPGQGLRLIYYSQIVNDFQKGDIAEGYSVSREKKESFPLTVTSAQKNPTAFYLCASSPLAPYNEQFFGPGTRLTVL.

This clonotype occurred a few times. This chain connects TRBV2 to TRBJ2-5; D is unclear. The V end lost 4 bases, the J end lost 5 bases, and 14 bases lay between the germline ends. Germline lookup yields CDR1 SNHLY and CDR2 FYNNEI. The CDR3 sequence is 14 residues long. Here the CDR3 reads CASSGSLRSETQYF. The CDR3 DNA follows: TGTGCCAGCAGTGGCTCGTTGCGCTCGGAGACCCAGTACTTC. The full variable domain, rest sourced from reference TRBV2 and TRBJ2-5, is EPEVTQTPSHQVTQMGQEVILRCVPISNHLYFYWYRQILGQKVEFLVSFYNNEISEKSEIFDDQFSVERPDGSNFTLKIRSTKLEDSAMYFCASSGSLRSETQYFGPGTRLLVL.

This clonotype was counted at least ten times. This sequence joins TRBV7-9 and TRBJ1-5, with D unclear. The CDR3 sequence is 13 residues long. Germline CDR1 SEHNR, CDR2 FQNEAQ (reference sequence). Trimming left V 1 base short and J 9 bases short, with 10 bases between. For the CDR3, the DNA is TGTGCCAGCAGCTTAGGCGTTCTAGGGCCCCAGCATTTT. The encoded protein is CASSLGVLGPQHF.

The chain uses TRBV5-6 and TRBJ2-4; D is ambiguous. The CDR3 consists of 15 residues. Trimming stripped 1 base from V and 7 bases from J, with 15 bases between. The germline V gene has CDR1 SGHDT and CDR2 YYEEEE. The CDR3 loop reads CASSLIGRELNIQYF. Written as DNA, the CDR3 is TGTGCCAGCAGCTTGATAGGTAGGGAACTGAACATTCAGTACTTC.

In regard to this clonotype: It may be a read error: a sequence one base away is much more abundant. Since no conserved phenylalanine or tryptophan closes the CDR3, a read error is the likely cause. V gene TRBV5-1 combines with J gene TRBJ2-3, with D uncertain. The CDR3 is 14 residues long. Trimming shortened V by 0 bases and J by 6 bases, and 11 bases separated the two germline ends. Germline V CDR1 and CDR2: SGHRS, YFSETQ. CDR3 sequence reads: CASSLVAGVDTQYS. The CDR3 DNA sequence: TGCGCCAGCAGCTTGGTGGCAGGCGTGGATACGCAGTATTCT.

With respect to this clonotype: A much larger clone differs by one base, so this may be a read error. The CDR3 DNA is TGCAGCGTTGAAGATCGAACGGCAGAGACCTTCTACGAGCAGTACTTC. It translates to CSVEDRTAETFYEQYF. The chain employs TRBV29-1 and TRBJ2-7; no firm D call. V lost 0 bases and J lost 3, with 18 bases in between. The CDR3 sequence is 16 residues long. In germline, CDR1 is SQVTM, CDR2 ANQGSEA.

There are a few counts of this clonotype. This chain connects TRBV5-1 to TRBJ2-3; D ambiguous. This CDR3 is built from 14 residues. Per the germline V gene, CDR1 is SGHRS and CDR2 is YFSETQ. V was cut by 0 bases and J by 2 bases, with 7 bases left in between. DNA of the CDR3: TGCGCCAGCAGCTTGGTCGGCACCACAGATACGCAGTATTTT. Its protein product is CASSLVGTTDTQYF. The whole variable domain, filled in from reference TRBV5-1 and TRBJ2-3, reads KAGVTQTPRYLIKTRGQQVTLSCSPISGHRSVSWYQQTPGQGLQFLFEYFSETQRNKGNFPGRFSGRQFSNSRSEMNVSTLELGDSALYLCASSLVGTTDTQYFGPGTRLTVL.

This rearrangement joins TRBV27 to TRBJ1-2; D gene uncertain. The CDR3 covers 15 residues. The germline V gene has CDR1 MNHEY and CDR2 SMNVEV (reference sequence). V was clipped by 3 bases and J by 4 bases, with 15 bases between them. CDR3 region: CASSLSTAGSYGYTF. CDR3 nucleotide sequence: TGTGCCAGCAGTTTGTCGACCGCTGGATCCTATGGCTACACCTTC.

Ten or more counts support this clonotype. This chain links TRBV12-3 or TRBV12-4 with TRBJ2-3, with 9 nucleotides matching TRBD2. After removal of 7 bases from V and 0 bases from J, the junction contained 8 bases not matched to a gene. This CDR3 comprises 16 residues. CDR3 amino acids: CASIADGLASTDTQYF. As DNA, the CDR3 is TGTGCCAGCATCGCCGACGGACTAGCGAGCACAGATACGCAGTATTTT.

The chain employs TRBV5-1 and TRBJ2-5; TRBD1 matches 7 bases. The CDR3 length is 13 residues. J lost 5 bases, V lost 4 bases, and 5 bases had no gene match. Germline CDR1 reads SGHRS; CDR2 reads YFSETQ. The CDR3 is CASSLTGTETQYF. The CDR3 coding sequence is TGCGCCAGCAGCCTGACAGGGACGGAGACCCAGTACTTC.

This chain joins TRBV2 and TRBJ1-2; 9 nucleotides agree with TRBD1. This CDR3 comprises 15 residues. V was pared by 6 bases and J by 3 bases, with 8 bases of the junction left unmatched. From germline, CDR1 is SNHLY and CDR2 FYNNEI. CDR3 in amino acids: CASSSLRDRDYGYTF. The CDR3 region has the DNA TGTGCCAGCAGCTCCCTCCGGGACAGGGACTATGGCTACACCTTC.

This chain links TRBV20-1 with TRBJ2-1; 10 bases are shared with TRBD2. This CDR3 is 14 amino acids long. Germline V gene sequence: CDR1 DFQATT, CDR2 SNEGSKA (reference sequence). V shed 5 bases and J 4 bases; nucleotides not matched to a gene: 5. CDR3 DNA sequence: TGCAGTGCTCCGGGACTAGCGCCTTACAATGAGCAGTTCTTC. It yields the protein CSAPGLAPYNEQFF.

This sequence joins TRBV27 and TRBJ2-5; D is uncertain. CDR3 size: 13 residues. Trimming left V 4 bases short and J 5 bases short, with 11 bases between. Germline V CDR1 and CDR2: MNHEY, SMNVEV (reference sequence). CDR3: CASSYGPVETQYF. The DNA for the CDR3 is TGTGCCAGCAGTTACGGACCGGTGGAGACCCAGTACTTC.